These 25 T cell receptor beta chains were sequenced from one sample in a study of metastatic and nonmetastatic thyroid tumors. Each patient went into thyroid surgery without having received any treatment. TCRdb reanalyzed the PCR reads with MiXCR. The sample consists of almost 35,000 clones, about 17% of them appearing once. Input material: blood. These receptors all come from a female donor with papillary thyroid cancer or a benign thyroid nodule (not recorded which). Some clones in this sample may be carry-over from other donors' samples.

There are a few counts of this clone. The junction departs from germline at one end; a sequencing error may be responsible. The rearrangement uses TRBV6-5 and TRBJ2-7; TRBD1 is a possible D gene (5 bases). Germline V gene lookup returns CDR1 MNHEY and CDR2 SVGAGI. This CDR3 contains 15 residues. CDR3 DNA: TGTGCCAGCAGTGACTCCCCCGACAGTTCCTACGAGCATTACTTC. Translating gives CASSDSPDSSYEHYF.

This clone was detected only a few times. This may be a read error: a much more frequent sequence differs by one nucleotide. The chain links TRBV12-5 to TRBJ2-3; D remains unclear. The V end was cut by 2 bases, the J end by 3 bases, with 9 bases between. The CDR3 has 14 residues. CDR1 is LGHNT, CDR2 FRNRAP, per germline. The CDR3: CASGLCSRTDTQYF. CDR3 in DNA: TGTGCTAGTGGTTTGTGTTCGCGGACAGATACGCAGTATTTT.

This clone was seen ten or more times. CDR3 region: CASSEGTYPYEQYF. CDR3 bases: TGTGCCAGCAGTGAAGGTACTTACCCCTACGAGCAGTACTTC. The V call is TRBV25-1, the J call TRBJ2-7; the D is unclear. The length of the CDR3 is 14 residues. Trimming stripped 2 bases from V and 2 bases from J, with 10 bases between. Germline-derived CDR1 and CDR2 are MGHDK and SYGVNS.

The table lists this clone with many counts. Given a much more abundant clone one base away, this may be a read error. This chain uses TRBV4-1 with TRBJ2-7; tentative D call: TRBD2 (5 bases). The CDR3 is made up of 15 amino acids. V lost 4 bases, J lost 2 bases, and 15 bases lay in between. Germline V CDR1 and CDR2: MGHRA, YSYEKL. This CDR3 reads CASSLRGLSPYEQYF. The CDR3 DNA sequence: TGCGCCAGCAGCCTTCGCGGACTTAGCCCCTACGAGCAGTACTTC.

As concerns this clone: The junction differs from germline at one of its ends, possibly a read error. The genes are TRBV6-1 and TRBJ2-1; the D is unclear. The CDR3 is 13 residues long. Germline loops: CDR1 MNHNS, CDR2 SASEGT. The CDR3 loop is CASSEDSSNGQFF. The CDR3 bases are TGTGCCAGCAGTGAAGATAGTAGTAATGGGCAGTTCTTC.

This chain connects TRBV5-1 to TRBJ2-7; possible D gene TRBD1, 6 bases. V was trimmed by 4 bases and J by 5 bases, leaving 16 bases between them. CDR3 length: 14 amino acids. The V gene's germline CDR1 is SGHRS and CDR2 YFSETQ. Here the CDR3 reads CASSLRTGMDEQYF. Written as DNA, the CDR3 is TGCGCCAGCAGCCTACGTACAGGGATGGACGAGCAGTACTTC.

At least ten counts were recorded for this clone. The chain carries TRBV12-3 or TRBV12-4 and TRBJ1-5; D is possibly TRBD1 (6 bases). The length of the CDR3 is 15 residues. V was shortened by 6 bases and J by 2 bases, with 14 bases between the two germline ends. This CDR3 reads CASRELGAGNQPQHF. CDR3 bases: TGTGCCAGCAGAGAGTTGGGGGCAGGCAATCAGCCCCAGCATTTT.

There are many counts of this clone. The CDR3 nucleotides read TGCGCCAGCAGCTTGACTAGGGGAGAAGTGGGTAGCAGGGGGACTGAAGCTTTCTTT. It specifies CASSLTRGEVGSRGTEAFF. The J gene is TRBJ1-1, the V gene TRBV5-1, with 7 bases lining up with TRBD1. This CDR3 contains 19 residues. V shed 1 base and J 5 bases; nucleotides not matched to a gene: 20. Germline V gene lookup returns CDR1 SGHRS and CDR2 YFSETQ.

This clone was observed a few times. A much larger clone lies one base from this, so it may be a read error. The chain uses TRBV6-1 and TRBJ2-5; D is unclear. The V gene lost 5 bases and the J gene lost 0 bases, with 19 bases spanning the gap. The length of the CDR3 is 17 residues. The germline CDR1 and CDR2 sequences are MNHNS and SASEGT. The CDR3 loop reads CASSLRVERKYQETQYF. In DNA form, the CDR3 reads TGTGCCAGCAGTCTCCGAGTGGAAAGGAAGTACCAAGAGACCCAGTACTTC.

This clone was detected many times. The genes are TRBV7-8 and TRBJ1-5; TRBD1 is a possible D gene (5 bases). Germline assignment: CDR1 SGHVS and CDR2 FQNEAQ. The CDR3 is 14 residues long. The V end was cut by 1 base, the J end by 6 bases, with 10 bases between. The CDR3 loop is CASSLVLGTQPQHF. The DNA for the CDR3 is TGTGCCAGCAGCTTAGTGTTGGGGACTCAGCCCCAGCATTTT.

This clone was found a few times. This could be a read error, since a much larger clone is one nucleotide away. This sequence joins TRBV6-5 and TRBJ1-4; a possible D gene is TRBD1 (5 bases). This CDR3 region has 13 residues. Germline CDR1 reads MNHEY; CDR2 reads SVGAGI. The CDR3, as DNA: TGTGCCAGCAGTTGGTTAGGGACTGAAAAACTGGTTTTT. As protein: CASSWLGTEKLVF.

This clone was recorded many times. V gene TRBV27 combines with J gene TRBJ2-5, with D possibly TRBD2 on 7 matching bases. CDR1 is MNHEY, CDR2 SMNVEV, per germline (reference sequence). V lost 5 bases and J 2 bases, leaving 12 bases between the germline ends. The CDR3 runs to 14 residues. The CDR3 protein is CASSSRGGQETQYF. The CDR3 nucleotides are TGTGCCAGCAGTAGTAGGGGGGGACAAGAGACCCAGTACTTC.

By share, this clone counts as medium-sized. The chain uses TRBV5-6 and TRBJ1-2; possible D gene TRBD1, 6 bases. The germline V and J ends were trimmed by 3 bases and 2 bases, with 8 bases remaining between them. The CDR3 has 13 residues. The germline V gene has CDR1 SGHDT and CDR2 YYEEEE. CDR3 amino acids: CASSSGQNYGYTF. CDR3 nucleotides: TGTGCCAGCAGCTCCGGACAGAACTATGGCTACACCTTC. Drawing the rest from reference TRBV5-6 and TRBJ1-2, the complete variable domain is DAGVTQSPTHLIKTRGQQVTLRCSPKSGHDTVSWYQQALGQGPQFIFQYYEEEERQRGNFPDRFSGHQFPNYSSELNVNALLLGDSALYLCASSSGQNYGYTFGSGTRLTVV.

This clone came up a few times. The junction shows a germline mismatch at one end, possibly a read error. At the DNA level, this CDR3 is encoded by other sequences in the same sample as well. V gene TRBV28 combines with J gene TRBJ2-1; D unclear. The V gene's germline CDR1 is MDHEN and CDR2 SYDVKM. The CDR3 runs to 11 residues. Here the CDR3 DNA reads TGTGCCAGCAGCACCTTTAGAGGTGGTGCCTTC. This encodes CASSTFRGGAF.

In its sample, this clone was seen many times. The CDR3 bases are TGTGCCAGCAGTCAAAGCGGGAGGGCCGTGTACACCGGGGAGCTGTTTTTT. The encoded protein is CASSQSGRAVYTGELFF. The chain joins TRBV4-2 to TRBJ2-2; 10 bases align to TRBD2. V shed 6 bases, J shed 3 bases, and the junction held 10 bases outside the gene matches. CDR3 size: 17 residues. The germline CDR1 and CDR2 sequences are LGHNA and YNFKEQ.

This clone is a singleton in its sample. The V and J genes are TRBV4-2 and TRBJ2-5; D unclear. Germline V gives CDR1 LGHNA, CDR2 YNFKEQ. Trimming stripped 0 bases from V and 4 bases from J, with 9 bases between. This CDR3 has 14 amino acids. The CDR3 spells CASSQDPQRETQYF. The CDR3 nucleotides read TGTGCCAGCAGCCAAGATCCCCAGCGAGAGACCCAGTACTTC.

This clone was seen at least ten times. The CDR3 is CSAKRDSSNTEAFF. Here the CDR3 DNA reads TGCAGTGCTAAAAGGGACAGTTCGAACACTGAAGCTTTCTTT. The genes are TRBV20-1 and TRBJ1-1, with TRBD1 matching 7 bases. The V gene end was trimmed by 4 bases and the J gene end by 1 base; junction bases not matched to a gene: 6. There are 14 residues in the CDR3. CDR1 and CDR2 from the germline V gene are DFQATT and SNEGSKA (reference sequence).

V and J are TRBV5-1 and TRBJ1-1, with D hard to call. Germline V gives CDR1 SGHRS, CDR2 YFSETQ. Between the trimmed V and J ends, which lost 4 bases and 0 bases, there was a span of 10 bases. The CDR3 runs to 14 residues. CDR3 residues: CASSLDGMNTEAFF. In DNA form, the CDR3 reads TGCGCCAGCAGCCTGGACGGCATGAACACTGAAGCTTTCTTT.

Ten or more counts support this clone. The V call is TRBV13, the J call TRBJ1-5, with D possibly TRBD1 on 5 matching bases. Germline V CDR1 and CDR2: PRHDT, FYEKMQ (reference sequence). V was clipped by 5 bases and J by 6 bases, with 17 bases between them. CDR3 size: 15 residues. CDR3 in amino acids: CASSDKTVPGQPQHF. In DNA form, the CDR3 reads TGTGCCAGCAGCGACAAGACAGTCCCTGGTCAGCCCCAGCATTTT.

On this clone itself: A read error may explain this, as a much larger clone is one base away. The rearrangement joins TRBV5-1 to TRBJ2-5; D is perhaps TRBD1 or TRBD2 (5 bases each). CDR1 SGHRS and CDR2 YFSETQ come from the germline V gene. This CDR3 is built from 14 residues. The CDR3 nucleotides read TGCGCCAGCAGCTTGGAGTGGGGACGAGAGACCCATTACTTC. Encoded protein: CASSLEWGRETHYF.

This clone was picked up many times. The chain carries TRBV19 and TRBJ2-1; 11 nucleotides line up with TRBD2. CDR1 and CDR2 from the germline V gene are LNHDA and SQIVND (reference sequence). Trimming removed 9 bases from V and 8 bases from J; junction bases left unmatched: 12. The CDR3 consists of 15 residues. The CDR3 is CASQPIAGGFHEQFF. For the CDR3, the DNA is TGTGCCAGCCAGCCAATAGCGGGAGGGTTTCATGAGCAGTTCTTC. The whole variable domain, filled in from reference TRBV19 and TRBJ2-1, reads DGGITQSPKYLFRKEGQNVTLSCEQNLNHDAMYWYRQDPGQGLRLIYYSQIVNDFQKGDIAEGYSVSREKKESFPLTVTSAQKNPTAFYLCASQPIAGGFHEQFFGPGTRLTVL.

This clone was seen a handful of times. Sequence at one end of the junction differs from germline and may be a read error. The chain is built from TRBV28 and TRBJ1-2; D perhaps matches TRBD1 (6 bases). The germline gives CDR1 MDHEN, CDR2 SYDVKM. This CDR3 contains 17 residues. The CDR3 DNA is TGTACCAGCAGTTTAAGTGGGACATGGGGCGTCGGGTATGGCTACACCTTC. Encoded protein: CTSSLSGTWGVGYGYTF.

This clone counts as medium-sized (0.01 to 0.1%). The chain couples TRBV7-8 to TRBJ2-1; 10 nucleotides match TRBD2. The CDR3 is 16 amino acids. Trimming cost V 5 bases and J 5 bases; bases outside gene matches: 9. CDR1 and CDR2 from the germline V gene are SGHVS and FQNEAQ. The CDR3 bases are TGTGCCAGCAGCCCATTCTCCGGGACTAGCGACAATGAGCAGTTCTTC. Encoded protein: CASSPFSGTSDNEQFF.

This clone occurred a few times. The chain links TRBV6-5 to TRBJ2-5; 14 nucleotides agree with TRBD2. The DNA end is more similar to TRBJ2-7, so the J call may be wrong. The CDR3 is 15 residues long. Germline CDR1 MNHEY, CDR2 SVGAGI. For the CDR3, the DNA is TGTGCCAGCATTTATGGGACTAGCGGGAGAGACGAGCAGTACTTC. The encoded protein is CASIYGTSGRDEQYF.

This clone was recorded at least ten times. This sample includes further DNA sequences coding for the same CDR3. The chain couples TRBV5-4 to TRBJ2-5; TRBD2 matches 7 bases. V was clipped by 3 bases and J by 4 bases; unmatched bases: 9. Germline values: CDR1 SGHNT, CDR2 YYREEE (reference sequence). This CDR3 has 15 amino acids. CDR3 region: CASSSPGGLGETQYF. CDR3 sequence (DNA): TGTGCCAGCAGCTCACCGGGGGGTCTGGGAGAGACCCAGTACTTC.